The 8 T cell receptor beta chains below come from one sample, sequenced in a study of blood T cell repertoires in COVID-19. Clones were read by immunoSEQ multiplex PCR, and TCRdb kept only the in-frame ones, dropping some. The sample includes under 400,000 clones, approximately 88% of them seen just once. Sequenced input: peripheral blood. All receptors derive from a woman in her 30s with COVID-19, enrolled during active disease.

The chain uses TRBV6-5 and TRBJ1-2; 9 nucleotides align to TRBD1. This CDR3 region has 15 residues. Trimming took 4 bases from V and 4 from J; bases not matched to a gene: 7. Germline V gene data show CDR1 as MNHEY and CDR2 as SVGAGI. CDR3 nucleotides: TGTGCCAGCAGTTCAAGGACAGGGGCCTTCTATGGCTACACCTTC. It is translated as CASSSRTGAFYGYTF.

The J gene is TRBJ1-1, the V gene TRBV6-5, with TRBD1 identical over 10 bases. Germline CDR1 MNHEY, CDR2 SVGAGI. The ends lost 6 bases at V and 1 base at J; junction bases unmatched: 5. The CDR3 covers 15 residues. CDR3 DNA: TGTGCCAGCAGGGACAGGGGGATGCGGAACACTGAAGCTTTCTTT. This sequence encodes CASRDRGMRNTEAFF.

This sequence joins TRBV29-1 and TRBJ1-2; D perhaps matches TRBD1 (6 bases). The CDR3 loop spans 12 amino acids. Trimming removed 5 bases from V and 7 bases from J, with 14 bases in between. From germline, CDR1 is SQVTM and CDR2 ANQGSEA. CDR3 coding DNA: TGCAGCGTTAGACAGGATACAAGTGGCTACACCTTC. Translated, it gives CSVRQDTSGYTF.

This sequence joins TRBV7-2 and TRBJ2-2; D perhaps matches TRBD2 (6 bases). CDR1 and CDR2 from the germline V gene are SGHTA and FQGNSA. Trimming took off 2 bases at V and 5 bases at J, with 21 bases between the two ends. The CDR3 is made up of 18 amino acids. CDR3 loop: CASSLKALAGSGTGELFF. The DNA of the CDR3 is TGTGCCAGCAGCTTAAAGGCCCTTGCGGGGTCTGGAACCGGGGAGCTGTTTTTT.

The rearrangement uses TRBV6-6 and TRBJ2-3, with D maybe TRBD1 (5 bases). There are 16 residues in the CDR3. Trimming pared 5 bases from V and 2 bases from J, leaving 17 bases between. Germline V gene data show CDR1 as MNHNY and CDR2 as SVGAGI (reference sequence). CDR3 residues: CASSRDSDGATDTQYF. The DNA for the CDR3 is TGTGCCAGCAGTCGAGACTCCGATGGGGCCACAGATACGCAGTATTTT.

The chain combines TRBV5-6 with TRBJ1-2; D call uncertain. Germline-derived CDR1 and CDR2 are SGHDT and YYEEEE. Trimming left V 1 base short and J 8 bases short, with 9 bases between. The CDR3 is made up of 12 amino acids. The CDR3 here is CASSLRLRGYTF. CDR3 bases: TGTGCCAGCAGCTTGCGTTTACGGGGCTACACCTTC. Drawing the rest from reference TRBV5-6 and TRBJ1-2, the complete variable domain is DAGVTQSPTHLIKTRGQQVTLRCSPKSGHDTVSWYQQALGQGPQFIFQYYEEEERQRGNFPDRFSGHQFPNYSSELNVNALLLGDSALYLCASSLRLRGYTFGSGTRLTVV.

The rearrangement joins TRBV14 to TRBJ1-6, with D perhaps TRBD1 (5 bases). CDR3 size: 14 residues. Trimming left V 4 bases short and J 8 bases short, with 12 bases between. Germline V gene sequence: CDR1 SGHDN, CDR2 FVKESK. This CDR3 is CASSLTGLDSPLHF. CDR3 bases: TGTGCCAGCAGCCTTACAGGATTGGATTCACCCCTCCACTTT.

The chain employs TRBV6-2 or TRBV6-3 and TRBJ2-5; 10 bases match TRBD2. The CDR3 runs to 15 residues. CDR1 and CDR2 (germline): MNHEY, SVGEGT. V lost 6 bases and J lost 4; bases outside the gene matches: 8. CDR3 DNA: TGTGCCAGCAGCACGAGCGGGGGGGCCCGAGAGACCCAGTACTTC. Its translation is CASSTSGGARETQYF.